The 21 T cell receptor beta chains presented below share a single source sample, sequenced in a study of shared clonotypes between healthy human individuals. Using immunoSEQ multiplex PCR, the repertoire was profiled, and TCRdb retains in-frame clones only, with some absent. The sample has roughly 1,600,000 clones, 98% to 99% seen once. Source material: naive CD4+ T cells sorted from blood. Subset indicated: CD45RA+ positively selected. These receptors were collected from a man under 40 in good health.

The V gene is TRBV19, the J gene TRBJ2-7; 12 nucleotides match TRBD2. Trimming took 5 bases from V and 4 from J; bases not matched to a gene: 6. Germline V lookup: CDR1 LNHDA, CDR2 SQIVND (reference sequence). This CDR3 contains 15 residues. The CDR3 bases are TGTGCCAGTAGTCTGACTAGCGGGAGTTTGTACGAGCAGTACTTC. Its translation: CASSLTSGSLYEQYF.

Concerning this clone itself: Additional DNA sequences in this sample encode the identical CDR3. This chain joins TRBV7-2 and TRBJ2-3, with TRBD2 matching 11 bases. CDR3 length: 15 residues. V dropped 3 bases and J dropped 3; count of bases not matched to a gene: 2. Germline assignment: CDR1 SGHTA and CDR2 FQGNSA. CDR3: CASSLRLAGTDTQYF. The CDR3 DNA sequence: TGTGCCAGCAGCTTGAGACTAGCGGGGACAGATACGCAGTATTTT.

This chain connects TRBV10-3 to TRBJ2-7, with 9 nucleotides matching TRBD1. Trimming cost V 3 bases and J 4 bases; bases outside gene matches: 22. The CDR3 runs to 20 residues. Germline V gives CDR1 ENHRY, CDR2 SYGVKD. The chain's CDR3 is CAISDPNRGRTAGKGYEQYF. CDR3 DNA sequence: TGTGCCATCAGTGACCCGAACAGGGGGCGAACGGCAGGTAAAGGTTACGAGCAGTACTTC.

The chain links TRBV10-1 to TRBJ2-3; maybe TRBD2 (6 bases). The CDR3 is 14 amino acids. Trimming left V 5 bases short and J 2 bases short, with 11 bases between. Looked up from germline, CDR1 is WNHNN and CDR2 is SYGVQD (reference sequence). The DNA for the CDR3 is TGCGCCAGCAGTTTTAGCGGATTCACAGATACGCAGTATTTT. Protein sequence: CASSFSGFTDTQYF.

The rearrangement joins TRBV14 to TRBJ2-7; either TRBD1 or TRBD2 may fit D (6 bases each). CDR1 is SGHDN and CDR2 is FVKESK in the germline V gene. V was trimmed by 1 base and J by 5 bases, leaving 9 bases between them. The CDR3 runs 13 residues. CDR3 nucleotides: TGTGCCAGCAGCCAAGTACGGGGGCACGAGCAGTACTTC. Its translation is CASSQVRGHEQYF.

V usage is TRBV7-6 and J usage is TRBJ2-7; TRBD1 is a possible D gene (6 bases). Germline values: CDR1 SGHVS, CDR2 FNYEAQ. V was trimmed by 5 bases and J by 0 bases, leaving 11 bases between them. This CDR3 comprises 14 residues. CDR3 region: CASSAQGFSYEQYF. The CDR3 nucleotides read TGTGCCAGCAGCGCACAGGGCTTCTCCTACGAGCAGTACTTC.

This chain joins TRBV27 and TRBJ1-1; 7 bases are shared with TRBD1. The CDR3 covers 13 residues. Looked up from germline, CDR1 is MNHEY and CDR2 is SMNVEV (reference sequence). Trimming took 8 bases from V and 10 from J; bases not matched to a gene: 13. The CDR3 loop is CASLRDRMVGAFF. CDR3 coding DNA: TGTGCCAGCCTCCGGGACAGAATGGTTGGAGCTTTCTTT.

Concerning this clone: The same CDR3 is also encoded by other DNA sequences in this sample. The rearrangement joins TRBV5-4 to TRBJ2-5, with D tentatively TRBD1 (5 bases). The CDR3 has 14 amino acids. Germline CDR1 is SGHNT and CDR2 is YYREEE (reference sequence). Trimming took off 0 bases at V and 5 bases at J, with 11 bases between the two ends. CDR3 sequence: CASSLGQGRETQYF. The DNA for the CDR3 is TGTGCCAGCAGCTTGGGCCAGGGTAGGGAGACCCAGTACTTC.

The V call is TRBV5-1, the J call TRBJ2-3, with 7 bases identical to TRBD1. The CDR3 is made up of 15 amino acids. V gave up 2 bases and J gave up 3 bases; unmatched junction bases: 6. CDR1 and CDR2 from the germline V gene are SGHRS and YFSETQ. For the CDR3, the DNA is TGCGCCAGCAGCTTCCGGGACAGCCGAACAGATACGCAGTATTTT. This translates into CASSFRDSRTDTQYF.

Turning to this clone: This sample includes further DNA sequences coding for the same CDR3. The V gene is TRBV5-4, the J gene TRBJ1-2; no definite D call. The CDR3 is 12 residues long. Germline loops: CDR1 SGHNT, CDR2 YYREEE (reference sequence). Trimming removed 0 bases from V and 5 bases from J, with 5 bases in between. The chain's CDR3 is CASSLDAYGYTF. The DNA of the CDR3 is TGTGCCAGCAGCTTGGACGCTTATGGCTACACCTTC.

V gene TRBV7-5 combines with J gene TRBJ2-4; TRBD1 is the table's D call and was not checked against the DNA. TRBV7-5 is noted as a pseudogene. The CDR3 consists of 14 residues. The DNA for the CDR3 is TGTGCCAGCAGCCCTGGACAGGGGGGAAACATTCAGTACTTC. This sequence encodes CASSPGQGGNIQYF.

This clone was found once. The rearrangement joins TRBV10-3 to TRBJ2-3; 14 bases align to TRBD2. The CDR3 spans 16 residues. From germline, CDR1 is ENHRY and CDR2 SYGVKD. The V segment lost 10 bases and the J segment 3 bases; nucleotides outside the gene matches: 9. The chain's CDR3 is CASGRGLAGVTDTQYF. Here the CDR3 DNA reads TGTGCCAGCGGAAGGGGACTAGCGGGAGTTACAGATACGCAGTATTTT.

This chain connects TRBV29-1 to TRBJ1-5; no reliable D call. The CDR3 is 13 residues long. With 5 bases removed from V and 4 bases from J, the gap between germline ends came to 12 bases. Looked up from germline, CDR1 is SQVTM and CDR2 is ANQGSEA. Here the CDR3 reads CSVIPDWNQPQHF. The DNA of the CDR3 is TGCAGCGTTATACCCGACTGGAATCAGCCCCAGCATTTT. The full variable domain, rest sourced from reference TRBV29-1 and TRBJ1-5, is SAVISQKPSRDICQRGTSLTIQCQVDSQVTMMFWYRQQPGQSLTLIATANQGSEATYESGFVIDKFPISRPNLTFSTLTVSNMSPEDSSIYLCSVIPDWNQPQHFGDGTRLSIL.

The chain couples TRBV15 to TRBJ2-3; D is perhaps TRBD1 (6 bases). This CDR3 contains 18 residues. V was clipped by 0 bases and J by 0 bases, with 16 bases between them. Germline CDR1 is LNHNV and CDR2 is YYDKDF (reference sequence). The CDR3 sequence is CATSRDLGGQTSTDTQYF. Written as DNA, the CDR3 is TGTGCCACCAGCAGAGATCTTGGCGGACAGACTAGCACAGATACGCAGTATTTT.

V and J are TRBV7-9 and TRBJ1-2; D is uncertain. The length of the CDR3 is 13 residues. Germline V gene sequence: CDR1 SEHNR, CDR2 FQNEAQ (reference sequence). The V end was cut by 10 bases, the J end by 3 bases, with 15 bases between. The CDR3 sequence is CATDGRADYGYTF. CDR3 sequence (DNA): TGTGCCACCGATGGAAGGGCCGACTATGGCTACACCTTC.

The rearrangement uses TRBV5-1 and TRBJ2-5; 9 bases line up with TRBD2. With 1 base clipped from V and 7 bases from J, the junction kept 8 bases outside the gene matches. This CDR3 has 15 residues. From germline, CDR1 is SGHRS and CDR2 YFSETQ. The CDR3 loop reads CASSLLAGGHGTQYF. CDR3 nucleotides: TGCGCCAGCAGCTTGTTGGCGGGAGGGCATGGGACCCAGTACTTC. Filled out from reference TRBV5-1 and TRBJ2-5, the complete variable domain reads KAGVTQTPRYLIKTRGQQVTLSCSPISGHRSVSWYQQTPGQGLQFLFEYFSETQRNKGNFPGRFSGRQFSNSRSEMNVSTLELGDSALYLCASSLLAGGHGTQYFGPGTRLLVL.

The table lists this clone with a count of one. The chain links TRBV28 to TRBJ2-7; the D gene could be TRBD1 or TRBD2 (5 bases each). In germline, CDR1 is MDHEN, CDR2 SYDVKM. The CDR3 has 14 residues. Between the trimmed V and J ends, which lost 6 bases and 1 base, there was a span of 13 bases. The CDR3 bases are TGTGCCAGCAGGTTCGGGACGGCGTCCTACGAGCAGTACTTC. Amino acid sequence: CASRFGTASYEQYF.

The gene calls are TRBV27 and TRBJ1-5, with TRBD1 as a possible D gene (6 bases). The CDR3 has 15 amino acids. Trimming removed 6 bases from V and 4 bases from J, with 16 bases in between. Germline V gene lookup returns CDR1 MNHEY and CDR2 SMNVEV (reference sequence). This CDR3 reads CASRIRGGGNQPQHF. In nucleotides, the CDR3 is TGTGCCAGCAGAATTAGAGGGGGAGGTAATCAGCCCCAGCATTTT.

V usage is TRBV7-6 and J usage is TRBJ2-5; TRBD1 agrees at 10 bases. Germline-derived CDR1 and CDR2 are SGHVS and FNYEAQ. V shed 2 bases, J shed 9 bases, and the junction held 12 bases outside the gene matches. This CDR3 is built from 16 residues. The CDR3: CASSLSGQGRRVPQYF. CDR3 coding DNA: TGTGCCAGCAGCTTATCGGGACAGGGGAGAAGAGTGCCCCAGTACTTC.

The V call is TRBV29-1, the J call TRBJ2-3; 12 bases are a match to TRBD2. This CDR3 comprises 16 residues. V dropped 4 bases and J dropped 3; count of bases not matched to a gene: 8. The germline V gene encodes CDR1 SQVTM and CDR2 ANQGSEA. The CDR3 reads CSVGGTTSGSTDTQYF. For the CDR3, the DNA is TGCAGCGTTGGGGGGACGACTAGCGGGAGTACAGATACGCAGTATTTT.

The CDR3 region has the DNA TGTGCCAGCTCACCAGGGCAGGGCCGAGGAGAGACCCAGTACTTC. It is translated as CASSPGQGRGETQYF. This chain links TRBV18 with TRBJ2-5, with a weak D call TRBD1 (5 bases). There are 15 residues in the CDR3. The ends were cut back, 2 bases at V and 4 bases at J, with 14 bases in the middle. The germline CDR1 and CDR2 sequences are KGHSH and LQKENI.